Shown below are 17 T cell receptor beta chains from a single sample sequenced in a study of T-cell reconstitution after alpha-beta-depleted transplantation in children. Molecular barcoding with unique molecular identifiers was used for the TCRbeta library. Via MiXCR, TCRdb re-called the PCR reads, giving one row per CDR3 protein. The repertoire includes 120,000 to 150,000 distinct CDR3 sequences, 8.5% to 10% of them detected once, and over 15% sits in the top ten. The source material was PBMCs, mostly from graft donor cells, sampled 180 days after TCRalphabeta/CD19-depleted stem cell transplant. All receptors derive from a female patient younger than 10 who had a stem cell transplant for congenital amegakaryocytic thrombocytopenia, so the T cells may come from the graft donor.

This clonotype was seen repeatedly, ten times or more. V and J are TRBV5-1 and TRBJ2-5; a possible D gene is TRBD1 (6 bases). Trimming pared 3 bases from V and 3 bases from J, leaving 9 bases between. Germline V gives CDR1 SGHRS, CDR2 YFSETQ. The CDR3 has 13 residues. The CDR3 spells CASSSYREETQYF. The CDR3 DNA reads TGCGCCAGCAGCTCGTACAGGGAAGAGACCCAGTACTTC.

V and J are TRBV20-1 and TRBJ1-6; TRBD1 agrees at 7 bases. The CDR3 consists of 14 residues. V gave up 4 bases and J gave up 5 bases; unmatched junction bases: 5. The germline V gene encodes CDR1 DFQATT and CDR2 SNEGSKA (reference sequence). The CDR3 loop reads CSAKVGQNNSPLHF. The CDR3 DNA reads as TGCAGTGCTAAAGTGGGACAGAATAATTCACCCCTCCACTTT.

Many counts were recorded for this clonotype. The CDR3 loop is CATSPSSHSYEQYF. The CDR3 region has the DNA TGTGCCACCAGTCCATCCTCCCATTCCTACGAGCAGTACTTC. The chain is built from TRBV24-1 and TRBJ2-7, with unresolved D. Trimming cost V 6 bases and J 1 base, with 12 bases left between them. The CDR3 contains 14 residues. Germline V gene lookup returns CDR1 KGHDR and CDR2 SFDVKD.

V is TRBV4-2 and J is TRBJ2-5; D is unresolved. This CDR3 is built from 15 residues. Looked up from germline, CDR1 is LGHNA and CDR2 is YNFKEQ. The V gene lost 3 bases and the J gene lost 5 bases, with 16 bases spanning the gap. The CDR3 coding sequence is TGTGCCAGCAGCCAGGCTTACGCAGGCTTGGAGACCCAGTACTTC. Its protein is CASSQAYAGLETQYF.

This clonotype was detected ten times or more. The chain carries TRBV27 and TRBJ2-1; D not certain. V lost 5 bases and J 6 bases, leaving 17 bases between the germline ends. Germline V gives CDR1 MNHEY, CDR2 SMNVEV (reference sequence). The CDR3 runs 15 residues. The CDR3 DNA sequence: TGTGCCAGCAGTCCCCCCCCTCACAAGCGCAATGAGCAGTTCTTC. Translated: CASSPPPHKRNEQFF.

In this sample, this clonotype turned up many times. The rearrangement links TRBV5-1 to TRBJ2-1, with D possibly being TRBD1 (6 bases). V lost 4 bases and J lost 7, with 15 bases in between. This CDR3 has 14 amino acids. Germline V gives CDR1 SGHRS, CDR2 YFSETQ. DNA of the CDR3: TGCGCCAGCAGCCCCTCGGGACACAATAATGAGCAGTTCTTC. Translating gives CASSPSGHNNEQFF.

This clonotype was seen ten or more times. CDR3 bases: TGCGCCAGCAGCCAAAGCGGAGCATTAGTCCCCTACAATGAGCAGTTCTTC. It specifies CASSQSGALVPYNEQFF. This chain links TRBV4-1 with TRBJ2-1; D possibly corresponds to TRBD2 (5 bases). This CDR3 spans 17 amino acids. Germline V CDR1 and CDR2: MGHRA, YSYEKL. Trimming stripped 2 bases from V and 2 bases from J, with 16 bases between.

This clonotype occurred many times. The V and J genes are TRBV28 and TRBJ1-1; D is possibly TRBD1 (5 bases). The V end lost 3 bases, the J end lost 1 base, and 15 bases lay between the germline ends. This CDR3 contains 16 residues. Germline-derived CDR1 and CDR2 are MDHEN and SYDVKM. In DNA form, the CDR3 reads TGTGCCAGCAGTTTGAACCGGGGACTATCGAACACTGAAGCTTTCTTT. This encodes CASSLNRGLSNTEAFF.

In this sample, this clonotype turned up many times. J is TRBJ2-2 and V is TRBV5-1; possible D gene TRBD1, 5 bases. Trimming removed 1 base from V and 7 bases from J, with 14 bases in between. The CDR3 is 15 residues long. Germline-derived CDR1 and CDR2 are SGHRS and YFSETQ. The CDR3 nucleotides are TGCGCCAGCAGCTTGTATCAGGGATTCGGCGGGGAGCTGTTTTTT. This gives the protein CASSLYQGFGGELFF. Variable domain in full (rest from reference TRBV5-1 and TRBJ2-2): KAGVTQTPRYLIKTRGQQVTLSCSPISGHRSVSWYQQTPGQGLQFLFEYFSETQRNKGNFPGRFSGRQFSNSRSEMNVSTLELGDSALYLCASSLYQGFGGELFFGEGSRLTVL.

This clonotype was counted ten times or more. The genes are TRBV28 and TRBJ2-7; the match to TRBD1 covers 7 bases. Germline V gene sequence: CDR1 MDHEN, CDR2 SYDVKM. J gave up 1 base and V 6 bases, and 9 bases lay outside the gene matches. CDR3 length: 15 residues. The CDR3 here is CASSRPGTVSYEQYF. CDR3 bases: TGTGCCAGCAGCCGACCCGGGACAGTTTCCTACGAGCAGTACTTC. Filled out from reference TRBV28 and TRBJ2-7, the complete variable domain reads DVKVTQSSRYLVKRTGEKVFLECVQDMDHENMFWYRQDPGLGLRLIYFSYDVKMKEKGDIPEGYSVSREKKERFSLILESASTNQTSMYLCASSRPGTVSYEQYFGPGTRLTVT.

This clonotype was counted between two and nine times. This chain links TRBV18 with TRBJ1-5; D is uncertain. CDR1 is KGHSH and CDR2 is LQKENI in the germline V gene. V shed 3 bases and J shed 7 bases, with 10 bases lying between them. The CDR3 has 13 residues. The CDR3 spells CASSPQQGQPQHF. CDR3 sequence (DNA): TGTGCCAGCTCACCCCAACAAGGGCAGCCCCAGCATTTT.

V is TRBV12-3 or TRBV12-4 and J is TRBJ2-7; perhaps TRBD2 as D (5 bases). The germline V and J ends were trimmed by 3 bases and 2 bases, with 14 bases remaining between them. CDR3 length: 15 residues. The CDR3 DNA reads as TGTGCCAGCAGTTTCCGGGGAAGCGGCGCCTACGAGCAGTACTTC. It encodes CASSFRGSGAYEQYF.

The rearrangement links TRBV19 to TRBJ1-5; no definite D call. Germline V lookup: CDR1 LNHDA, CDR2 SQIVND (reference sequence). CDR3 length: 15 residues. Trimming removed 7 bases from V and 0 bases from J, with 13 bases in between. The CDR3 DNA reads as TGTGCCAGTAACACCCGGATATATAGCAATCAGCCCCAGCATTTT. This translates into CASNTRIYSNQPQHF.

This chain connects TRBV5-1 to TRBJ1-1; D may be TRBD1 (6 bases). The germline CDR1 and CDR2 sequences are SGHRS and YFSETQ. V was cut by 3 bases and J by 1 base, with 10 bases left in between. CDR3 length: 14 residues. DNA for the CDR3: TGCGCCAGCAGCTGGACAGCTCAGAACACTGAAGCTTTCTTT. Amino acid sequence: CASSWTAQNTEAFF.

In its sample, this clonotype was seen many times. V usage is TRBV20-1 and J usage is TRBJ2-3; D is possibly TRBD2 (5 bases). Trimming stripped 3 bases from V and 2 bases from J, with 21 bases between. This CDR3 contains 17 residues. Per germline, CDR1 DFQATT and CDR2 SNEGSKA (reference sequence). The CDR3 loop is CSASANRGGRYTDTQYF. The CDR3 DNA reads as TGCAGTGCTAGCGCTAACCGGGGTGGGCGGTACACAGATACGCAGTATTTT.

There are a few counts of this clonotype. V is TRBV5-1 and J is TRBJ2-5; no clear D. Looked up from germline, CDR1 is SGHRS and CDR2 is YFSETQ. V lost 0 bases, J lost 1 base, and 10 bases lay in between. CDR3 length equals 15 residues. The DNA of the CDR3 is TGCGCCAGCAGCTTGGTGGGGATAGGCCAAGAGACCCAGTACTTC. Translation gives CASSLVGIGQETQYF.

This clonotype was observed a few times. This rearrangement joins TRBV20-1 to TRBJ2-7; D is undetermined. This CDR3 region has 13 residues. Trimming stripped 3 bases from V and 0 bases from J, with 9 bases between. Germline assignment: CDR1 DFQATT and CDR2 SNEGSKA (reference sequence). CDR3 sequence (DNA): TGCAGTGCTAGGACGGACCTCTCCTACGAGCAGTACTTC. Protein: CSARTDLSYEQYF.